Below are 26 T cell receptor beta chains sequenced from a single sample in a study of CXCR3-negative and CXCR3-positive naive CD8 T cells. 5' RACE that incorporated UMI labels was used to prepare the TRB cDNA libraries. One entry per CDR3 protein, without DNA, is what TCRdb gives after re-calling the 5' RACE reads. There are roughly 40,000 distinct CDR3 sequences in the sample, with more than 1.5% held by the top ten. The material sequenced was naive CXCR3- CD8+ T cells from blood. Described subset: CD45RO-CCR7+CD27+CD95- naive CD8+ T cells lacking CXCR3 (TNR3-). Receptors originate from a human donor in good health. Some clones in this sample may be carry-over from other donors' samples.

The chain carries TRBV5-1 and TRBJ2-7; absent DNA, TCRdb's TRBD1 call cannot be checked. Germline V lookup: CDR1 SGHRS, CDR2 YFSETQ. The CDR3 has 11 amino acids. CDR3 region: CASSHRDEQYF.

The rearrangement joins TRBV29-1 to TRBJ2-1; TCRdb proposes TRBD2, but this gene call is untestable without DNA. Germline V gene data show CDR1 as SQVTM and CDR2 as ANQGSEA. The CDR3 extends over 11 amino acids. CDR3 in amino acids: CSVDLAAEQFF.

The V call is TRBV28, the J call TRBJ2-7. Germline CDR1 MDHEN, CDR2 SYDVKM. The CDR3 contains 14 residues. The CDR3 reads CASSPIIRSYEQYF.

The chain combines TRBV24-1 with TRBJ2-1; TCRdb gives TRBD1 as the D gene, but with no DNA this cannot be confirmed. The length of the CDR3 is 18 residues. From germline, CDR1 is KGHDR and CDR2 SFDVKD. This CDR3 is CATSDTGHTTNSYNEQFF.

The genes are TRBV13 and TRBJ1-1; checking the TCRdb D call of TRBD1 is not possible without DNA. The CDR3 is 16 amino acids. The germline V gene has CDR1 PRHDT and CDR2 FYEKMQ (reference sequence). This CDR3 is CASSPMGETGDTEAFF.

V is TRBV6-1 and J is TRBJ2-3. The CDR3 covers 15 residues. Germline CDR1 reads MNHNS; CDR2 reads SASEGT. The CDR3 loop reads CASSEARSSTDTQYF.

This sequence joins TRBV28 and TRBJ2-7; TCRdb picks TRBD1, but there is no DNA to check that call. Looked up from germline, CDR1 is MDHEN and CDR2 is SYDVKM. The CDR3 has 14 residues. CDR3 loop: CASCRGIWSYEQYF.

This chain joins TRBV12-3 or TRBV12-4 and TRBJ2-1; TCRdb reports TRBD1, a call that lacks DNA to check it against. The CDR3 is 16 amino acids. CDR3 amino acids: CASRGERGRSYNEQFF.

The chain carries TRBV7-8 and TRBJ2-7; without DNA, the TCRdb call of TRBD1 cannot be checked. CDR1 is SGHVS, CDR2 FQNEAQ, per germline. This CDR3 has 14 amino acids. The CDR3 sequence: CASSPGGVQYEQYF.

This chain uses TRBV4-1 with TRBJ1-6. This CDR3 has 15 residues. CDR1 and CDR2 from the germline V gene are MGHRA and YSYEKL. The CDR3 spells CASSQDPAVLSPLHF.

The rearrangement joins TRBV7-7 to TRBJ2-3; the D call of TRBD2 rests on TCRdb alone, since no DNA is present to check it. Germline CDR1 and CDR2: SSHAT and FNYEAQ (reference sequence). CDR3 length equals 15 residues. CDR3: CASSLGAGGTDTQYF.

V gene TRBV27 combines with J gene TRBJ2-1. The CDR3 runs 13 residues. Germline V gene sequence: CDR1 MNHEY, CDR2 SMNVEV (reference sequence). The CDR3 sequence is CASSPLIHNEQFF.

The chain is built from TRBV7-9 and TRBJ2-7. CDR1 is SEHNR and CDR2 is FQNEAQ in the germline V gene (reference sequence). The CDR3 totals 12 residues. CDR3 protein: CASSYGPYEQYF.

V is TRBV6-2 or TRBV6-3 and J is TRBJ2-1; the TCRdb D gene call, TRBD2, has no DNA to confirm it. The germline V gene has CDR1 MNHEY and CDR2 SVGEGT. The CDR3 loop spans 16 amino acids. CDR3 protein: CASSLVSSLEYNEQFF.

V gene TRBV2 combines with J gene TRBJ2-7; TCRdb calls TRBD1, which cannot be checked without DNA. Germline V gives CDR1 SNHLY, CDR2 FYNNEI. This CDR3 comprises 14 residues. CDR3: CASLGAGNPYEQYF.

J is TRBJ2-6 and V is TRBV4-3. The CDR3 extends over 16 amino acids. Germline CDR1 LGHNA, CDR2 YSLEER. The CDR3 here is CASSQVAGSGANVLTF.

The rearrangement joins TRBV21-1 to TRBJ2-7. TRBV21-1 is marked as a pseudogene. The CDR3 is 13 amino acids. The CDR3 protein is CASRNLISYEQYF.

This rearrangement joins TRBV12-3 or TRBV12-4 to TRBJ1-2; TCRdb's D call of TRBD1 is untestable without DNA. This CDR3 has 13 residues. This CDR3 reads CASSPSTGGGYTF.

V usage is TRBV6-2 or TRBV6-3 and J usage is TRBJ2-1; no DNA is available, so the TRBD1 call from TCRdb remains unchecked. Germline V gene lookup returns CDR1 MNHEY and CDR2 SVGEGT. This CDR3 is built from 13 residues. CDR3 protein: CASSYSRGHEQFF.

J is TRBJ2-5 and V is TRBV29-1; TCRdb gives TRBD1 as the D gene, but with no DNA this cannot be confirmed. The CDR3 sequence is 12 residues long. Germline V gene lookup returns CDR1 SQVTM and CDR2 ANQGSEA. CDR3 sequence: CSVDWGLETQYF.

This CDR3 is CASSLLGRLIENNEQFF. V and J are TRBV28 and TRBJ2-1; lacking DNA, the TRBD1 call made by TCRdb goes unchecked. This CDR3 has 17 residues. Germline-derived CDR1 and CDR2 are MDHEN and SYDVKM.

This chain connects TRBV11-2 to TRBJ2-7. The length of the CDR3 is 13 residues. The germline gives CDR1 SGHAT, CDR2 FQNNGV. The CDR3: CASSSDIPYEQYF.

The chain employs TRBV10-3 and TRBJ2-5. This CDR3 has 12 residues. Germline loops: CDR1 ENHRY, CDR2 SYGVKD. CDR3 residues: CAIRTLQETQYF.

Its frequency marks this clonotype as medium-sized. J is TRBJ2-1 and V is TRBV20-1; absent DNA, TCRdb's TRBD1 call cannot be checked. The CDR3 is 14 amino acids. Per germline, CDR1 DFQATT and CDR2 SNEGSKA (reference sequence). The CDR3 loop is CSAPREGDYNEQFF.

This chain links TRBV12-3 or TRBV12-4 with TRBJ2-3. CDR3 size: 15 residues. CDR3 sequence: CASSLSTFSTDTQYF.

By frequency, this clonotype is medium-sized (0.01 to 0.1%). J is TRBJ2-1 and V is TRBV2. Germline assignment: CDR1 SNHLY and CDR2 FYNNEI. The CDR3 contains 13 residues. The CDR3 protein is CASSRWPAIEQFF. Combining the CDR3 with reference TRBV2 and TRBJ2-1 gives the whole variable domain EPEVTQTPSHQVTQMGQEVILRCVPISNHLYFYWYRQILGQKVEFLVSFYNNEISEKSEIFDDQFSVERPDGSNFTLKIRSTKLEDSAMYFCASSRWPAIEQFFGPGTRLTVL.